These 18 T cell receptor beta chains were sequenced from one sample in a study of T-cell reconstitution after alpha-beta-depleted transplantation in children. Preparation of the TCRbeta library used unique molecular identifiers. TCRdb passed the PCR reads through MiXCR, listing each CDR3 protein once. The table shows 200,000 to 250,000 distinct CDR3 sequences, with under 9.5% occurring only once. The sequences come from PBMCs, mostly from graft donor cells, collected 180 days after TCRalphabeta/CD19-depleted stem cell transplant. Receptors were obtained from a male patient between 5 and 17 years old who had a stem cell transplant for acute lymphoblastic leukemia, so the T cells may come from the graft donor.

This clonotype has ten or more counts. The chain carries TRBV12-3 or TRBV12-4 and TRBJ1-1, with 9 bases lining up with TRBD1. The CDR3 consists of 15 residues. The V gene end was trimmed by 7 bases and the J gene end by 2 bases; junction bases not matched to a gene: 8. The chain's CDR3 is CASTTTGGPNTEAFF. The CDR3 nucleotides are TGTGCCAGCACTACGACAGGGGGTCCAAACACTGAAGCTTTCTTT.

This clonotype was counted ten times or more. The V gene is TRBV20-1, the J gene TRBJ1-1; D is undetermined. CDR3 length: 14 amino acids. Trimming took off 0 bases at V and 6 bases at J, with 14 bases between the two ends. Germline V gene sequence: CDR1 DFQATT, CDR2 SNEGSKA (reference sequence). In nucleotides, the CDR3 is TGCAGTGCTAGAGATCACCTCCTAGACGCTGAAGCTTTCTTT. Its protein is CSARDHLLDAEAFF.

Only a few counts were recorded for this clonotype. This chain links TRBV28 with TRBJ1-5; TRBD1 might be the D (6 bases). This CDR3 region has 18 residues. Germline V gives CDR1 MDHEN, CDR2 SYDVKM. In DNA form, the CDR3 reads TGTGCTAAAAAAAGAGGGGAAAAAGGGGGAAGGGTGAATCAGCCCCAGCATTTT. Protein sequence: CAKKRGEKGGRVNQPQHF. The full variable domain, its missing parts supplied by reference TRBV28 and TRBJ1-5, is DVKVTQSSRYLVKRTGEKVFLECVQDMDHENMFWYRQDPGLGLRLIYFSYDVKMKEKGDIPEGYSVSREKKERFSLILESASTNQTSMYLCAKKRGEKGGRVNQPQHFGDGTRLSIL.

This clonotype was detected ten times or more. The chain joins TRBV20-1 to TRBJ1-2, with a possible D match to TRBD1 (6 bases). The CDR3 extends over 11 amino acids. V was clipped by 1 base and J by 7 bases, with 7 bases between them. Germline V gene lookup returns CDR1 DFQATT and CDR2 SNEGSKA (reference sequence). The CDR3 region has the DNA TGCAGTGCTAGAGTAGGGGGTGGCTACACCTTC. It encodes CSARVGGGYTF.

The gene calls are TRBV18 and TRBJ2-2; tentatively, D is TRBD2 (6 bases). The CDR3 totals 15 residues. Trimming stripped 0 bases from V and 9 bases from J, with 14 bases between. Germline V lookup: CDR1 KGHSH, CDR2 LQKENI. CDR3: CASSPPSGLKRELFF. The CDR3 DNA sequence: TGTGCCAGCTCACCACCTAGCGGACTCAAAAGGGAGCTGTTTTTT.

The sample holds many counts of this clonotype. CDR3 region: CASGGVSGYGYTF. CDR3 bases: TGTGCCAGCGGCGGCGTTAGCGGCTATGGCTACACCTTC. The chain is built from TRBV12-3 or TRBV12-4 and TRBJ1-2; no firm D call. The CDR3 contains 13 residues. V was shortened by 8 bases and J by 4 bases, with 14 bases between the two germline ends.

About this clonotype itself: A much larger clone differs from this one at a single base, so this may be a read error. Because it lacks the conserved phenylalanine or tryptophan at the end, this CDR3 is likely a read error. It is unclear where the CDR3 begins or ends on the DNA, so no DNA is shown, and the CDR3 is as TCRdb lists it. CDR3 sequence reads: CASSLGVSEVRAL. This sequence joins TRBV27 and TRBJ2-1; the table assigns TRBD2, which was not confirmed against the DNA. Germline CDR1 and CDR2: MNHEY and SMNVEV (reference sequence). The CDR3 spans 13 amino acids, including both terminal residues.

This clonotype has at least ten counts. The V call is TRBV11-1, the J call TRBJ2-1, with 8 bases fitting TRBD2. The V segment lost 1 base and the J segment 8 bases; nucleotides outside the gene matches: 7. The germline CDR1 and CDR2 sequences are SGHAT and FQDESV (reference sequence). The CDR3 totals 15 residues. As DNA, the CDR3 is TGTGCCAGCAGCTTAGAAGGGACTAGAAATGATGAGCAGTTCTTC. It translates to CASSLEGTRNDEQFF.

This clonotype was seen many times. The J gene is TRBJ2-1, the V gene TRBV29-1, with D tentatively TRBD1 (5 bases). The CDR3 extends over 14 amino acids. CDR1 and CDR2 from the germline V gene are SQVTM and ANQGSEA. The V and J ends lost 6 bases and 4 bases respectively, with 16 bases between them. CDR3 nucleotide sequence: TGCAGCGTGGTGCAACCTTACAGGTACAATGAGCAGTTCTTC. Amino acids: CSVVQPYRYNEQFF.

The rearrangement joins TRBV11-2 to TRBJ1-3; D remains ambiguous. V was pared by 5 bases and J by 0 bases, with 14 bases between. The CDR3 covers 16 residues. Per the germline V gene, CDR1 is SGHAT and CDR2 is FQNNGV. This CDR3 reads CASSPRALFSGNTIYF. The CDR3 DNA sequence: TGTGCCAGCAGCCCTCGGGCCCTCTTCTCTGGAAACACCATATATTTT.

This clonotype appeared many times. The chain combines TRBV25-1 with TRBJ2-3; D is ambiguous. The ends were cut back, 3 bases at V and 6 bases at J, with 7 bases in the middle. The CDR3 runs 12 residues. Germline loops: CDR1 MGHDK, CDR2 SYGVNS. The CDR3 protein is CASSEIPDTQYF. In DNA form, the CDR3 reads TGTGCCAGCAGTGAGATCCCCGATACGCAGTATTTT.

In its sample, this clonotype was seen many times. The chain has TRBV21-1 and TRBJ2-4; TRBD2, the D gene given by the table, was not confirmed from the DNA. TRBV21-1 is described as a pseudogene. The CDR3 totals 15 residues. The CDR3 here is CASSKRASGKNIQYF. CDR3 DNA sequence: TGTGCCAGCAGCAAAAGAGCTAGCGGTAAAAACATTCAGTACTTC.

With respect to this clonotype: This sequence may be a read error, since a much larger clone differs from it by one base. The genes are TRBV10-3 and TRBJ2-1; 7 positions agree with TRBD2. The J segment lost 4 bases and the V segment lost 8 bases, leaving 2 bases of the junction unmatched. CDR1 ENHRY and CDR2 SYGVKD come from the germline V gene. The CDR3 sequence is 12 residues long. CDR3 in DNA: TGTGCCATCCTAGCGGTGTACAATGAGCAGTTCTTC. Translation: CAILAVYNEQFF.

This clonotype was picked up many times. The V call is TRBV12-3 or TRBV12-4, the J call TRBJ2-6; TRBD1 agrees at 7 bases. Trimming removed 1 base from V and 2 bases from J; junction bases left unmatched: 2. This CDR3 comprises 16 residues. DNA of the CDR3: TGTGCCAGCAGTTTAGGAGGGGGCGCTGGGGCCAACGTCCTGACTTTC. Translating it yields CASSLGGGAGANVLTF.

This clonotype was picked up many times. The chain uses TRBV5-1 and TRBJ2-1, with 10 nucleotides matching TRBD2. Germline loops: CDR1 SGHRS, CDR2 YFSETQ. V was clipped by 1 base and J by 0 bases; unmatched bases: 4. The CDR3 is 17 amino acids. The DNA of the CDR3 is TGCGCCAGCAGCTTGCTGAGACTAGCGGGCTCCTACAATGAGCAGTTCTTC. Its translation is CASSLLRLAGSYNEQFF. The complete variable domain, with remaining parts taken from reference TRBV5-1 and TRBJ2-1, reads KAGVTQTPRYLIKTRGQQVTLSCSPISGHRSVSWYQQTPGQGLQFLFEYFSETQRNKGNFPGRFSGRQFSNSRSEMNVSTLELGDSALYLCASSLLRLAGSYNEQFFGPGTRLTVL.

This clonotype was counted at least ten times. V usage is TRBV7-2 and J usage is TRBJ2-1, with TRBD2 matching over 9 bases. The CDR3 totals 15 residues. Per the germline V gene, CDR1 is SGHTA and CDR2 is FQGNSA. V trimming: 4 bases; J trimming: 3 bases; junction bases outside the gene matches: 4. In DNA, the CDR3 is TGTGCCAGCAGCTGGCGGGGGGGCCTCTACAATGAGCAGTTCTTC. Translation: CASSWRGGLYNEQFF.

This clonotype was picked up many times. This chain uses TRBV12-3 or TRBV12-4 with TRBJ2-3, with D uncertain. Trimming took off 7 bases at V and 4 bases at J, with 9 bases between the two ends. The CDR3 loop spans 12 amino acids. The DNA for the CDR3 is TGTGCCAGCACCTGGGTTGCAGATACGCAGTATTTT. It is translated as CASTWVADTQYF.

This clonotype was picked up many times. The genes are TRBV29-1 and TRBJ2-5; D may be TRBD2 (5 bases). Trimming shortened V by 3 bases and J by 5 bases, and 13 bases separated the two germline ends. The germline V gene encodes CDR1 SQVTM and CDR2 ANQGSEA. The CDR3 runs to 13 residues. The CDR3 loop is CSVEITGGETQYF. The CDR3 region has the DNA TGCAGCGTTGAGATTACGGGCGGGGAGACCCAGTACTTC.